The 21 T cell receptor beta chains in this list originate from one sample, sequenced in a study of T cells in Graves' hyperthyroidism and ophthalmopathy. RNA transcripts yielded amplified TCR beta CDR3 regions. HTBI primers were used for first-round RT-PCR of the TCR CDR3. TCRdb re-analysed the multiplex PCR reads in MiXCR, keeping a single row per CDR3 protein. Of over 500,000 distinct CDR3 sequences in the sample, about 16% were seen once. Material for sequencing was blood. These receptors all come from a woman in her 30s with Graves' ophthalmopathy.

This clonotype was observed at least ten times. The rearrangement joins TRBV18 to TRBJ2-1; tentative D call: TRBD1 (5 bases). Trimming cost V 0 bases and J 4 bases, with 7 bases left between them. The CDR3 runs to 14 residues. Germline V gene lookup returns CDR1 KGHSH and CDR2 LQKENI. CDR3 in DNA: TGTGCCAGCTCACCACCAACAGGTTACAATGAGCAGTTCTTC. Protein sequence: CASSPPTGYNEQFF.

This clonotype was seen ten or more times. The chain recombines TRBV12-3 or TRBV12-4 with TRBJ2-1; possibly TRBD2 for D (5 bases). Deletions cut 6 bases from V and 8 bases from J, with 17 bases between. This CDR3 contains 14 residues. As DNA, the CDR3 is TGTGCCAGCAGCAAGACTGGGTCGGAGGATGAGCAGTTCTTC. As protein: CASSKTGSEDEQFF.

This clonotype was found many times. The chain recombines TRBV28 with TRBJ2-5; 8 positions match TRBD2. V gave up 3 bases and J gave up 4 bases; unmatched junction bases: 13. CDR1 is MDHEN, CDR2 SYDVKM, per germline. The CDR3 covers 17 residues. CDR3 sequence reads: CASSFSYAGGGPETQYF. The CDR3 bases are TGTGCCAGCAGTTTTTCGTATGCGGGAGGTGGGCCAGAGACCCAGTACTTC.

This rearrangement joins TRBV29-1 to TRBJ2-5; D may be TRBD1 (6 bases). This CDR3 comprises 15 residues. The germline CDR1 and CDR2 sequences are SQVTM and ANQGSEA. Trimming pared 6 bases from V and 1 base from J, leaving 18 bases between. In DNA form, the CDR3 reads TGCAGCGTAAGTGGGACAATCGGAATCCAAGAGACCCAGTACTTC. Translated, it gives CSVSGTIGIQETQYF.

This clonotype showed up many times. The genes are TRBV7-8 and TRBJ2-6; 7 nucleotides match TRBD2. V dropped 7 bases and J dropped 2; count of bases not matched to a gene: 5. CDR3 length: 15 residues. From germline, CDR1 is SGHVS and CDR2 FQNEAQ. The DNA for the CDR3 is TGTGCCAGCACCGCGGGGAGGGCTGGGGCCAACGTCCTGACTTTC. Its translation: CASTAGRAGANVLTF.

J is TRBJ2-7 and V is TRBV19; 15 bases are shared with TRBD2. There are 16 residues in the CDR3. V gave up 3 bases and J gave up 5 bases; unmatched junction bases: 5. From germline, CDR1 is LNHDA and CDR2 SQIVND (reference sequence). The CDR3 sequence is CASSIRTSGRAHEQYF. The DNA for the CDR3 is TGTGCCAGTAGTATCAGGACTAGCGGGAGGGCCCACGAGCAGTACTTC.

This clonotype was detected many times. The chain recombines TRBV7-2 with TRBJ2-5, with D perhaps matching TRBD2 (5 bases). The V gene lost 1 base and the J gene lost 4 bases, with 13 bases spanning the gap. This CDR3 spans 15 amino acids. Per germline, CDR1 SGHTA and CDR2 FQGNSA. The CDR3 DNA reads TGTGCCAGCAGCTTAGAGTCGGGAAAAGGAGAGACCCAGTACTTC. It codes for CASSLESGKGETQYF.

With respect to this clonotype: A read error may produce the germline difference seen at one junction end. V usage is TRBV5-6 and J usage is TRBJ1-5; TRBD1 is a possible D gene (5 bases). CDR3 size: 14 residues. The germline gives CDR1 SGHDT, CDR2 YYEEEE. The CDR3 spells CASSYRTGLGPRHF. Here the CDR3 DNA reads TGTGCCAGCAGCTATCGGACCGGGCTGGGGCCCCGGCATTTT.

This clonotype has more than one count but fewer than ten. V gene TRBV5-1 combines with J gene TRBJ1-2; no clear D gene. This CDR3 is built from 17 residues. V was pared by 8 bases and J by 4 bases, with 27 bases between. Germline V CDR1 and CDR2: SGHRS, YFSETQ. The CDR3 DNA sequence: TGCGCCAGTTTCGTGATGGTGTCTCTATCTAGCGTCTATGGCTACACCTTC. This encodes CASFVMVSLSSVYGYTF.

This clonotype was observed at least ten times. This chain joins TRBV28 and TRBJ2-3, with 13 bases that match TRBD2. V shed 4 bases and J 6 bases; nucleotides not matched to a gene: 4. The CDR3 totals 15 residues. Germline assignment: CDR1 MDHEN and CDR2 SYDVKM. CDR3 sequence: CASSSELAGGDTQYF. Written as DNA, the CDR3 is TGTGCCAGCAGTTCGGAACTAGCGGGAGGGGATACGCAGTATTTT.

In this sample, this clonotype turned up many times. This chain uses TRBV28 with TRBJ2-1, with D possibly TRBD2 on 6 matching bases. The ends were cut back, 2 bases at V and 3 bases at J, with 8 bases in the middle. CDR3 size: 14 residues. Germline CDR1 reads MDHEN; CDR2 reads SYDVKM. The CDR3 DNA follows: TGTGCCAGCAGTTTAGGGGGGAACTACAATGAGCAGTTCTTC. Its translation: CASSLGGNYNEQFF.

A note on this clonotype: This clone may be a read error of a much larger clone one base away. The chain employs TRBV12-3 or TRBV12-4 and TRBJ2-7; D could derive from TRBD1 or TRBD2 (7 bases each). This CDR3 spans 16 amino acids. Trimming stripped 6 bases from V and 2 bases from J, with 20 bases between. DNA of the CDR3: TGTGCCAGCAGGAATACTGACAGGGAGGGACCCTACGAGCAGTACTTC. Translation gives CASRNTDREGPYEQYF.

This clonotype was seen many times. The chain employs TRBV3-1 and TRBJ2-1; 11 nucleotides line up with TRBD2. The CDR3 totals 20 residues. The J segment lost 0 bases and the V segment lost 0 bases, leaving 10 bases of the junction unmatched. CDR1 is LGHDT, CDR2 YNNKEL, per germline (reference sequence). CDR3 in DNA: TGTGCCAGCAGCCAAGATCGTAGCGGGAGGGCCTTAAGCTCCTACAATGAGCAGTTCTTC. Protein product: CASSQDRSGRALSSYNEQFF.

This clonotype was counted many times. The chain recombines TRBV6-1 with TRBJ1-1; D remains ambiguous. This CDR3 is built from 13 residues. Between the trimmed V and J ends, which lost 6 bases and 1 base, there was a span of 9 bases. CDR1 MNHNS and CDR2 SASEGT come from the germline V gene. CDR3 sequence reads: CASRLARNTEAFF. The CDR3 DNA reads as TGTGCCAGCAGGCTAGCCAGGAACACTGAAGCTTTCTTT.

This rearrangement joins TRBV2 to TRBJ2-1; 15 positions match TRBD2. V was clipped by 10 bases and J by 7 bases; unmatched bases: 14. Germline CDR1 is SNHLY and CDR2 is FYNNEI. There are 17 residues in the CDR3. The CDR3 region has the DNA TGTGCCACGAGCGGGGGGGGGACTAGCGGGAGGTCGAATGAGCAGTTCTTC. It translates to CATSGGGTSGRSNEQFF.

V gene TRBV28 combines with J gene TRBJ1-6; a possible D gene is TRBD1 (6 bases). The CDR3 has 14 residues. CDR1 and CDR2 from the germline V gene are MDHEN and SYDVKM. V was cut by 10 bases and J by 9 bases, with 19 bases left in between. The CDR3 DNA follows: TGTGCCATCCCCTCTACAGGGTCGGGTTCACCCCTCCACTTT. This gives the protein CAIPSTGSGSPLHF.

The rearrangement uses TRBV5-1 and TRBJ2-1, with TRBD2 matching over 16 bases. J was trimmed by 8 bases and V by 3 bases; bases with no gene match: 8. This CDR3 spans 17 amino acids. Germline V gene lookup returns CDR1 SGHRS and CDR2 YFSETQ. The CDR3 here is CASSWTGTSGRGDEQFF. The CDR3, as DNA: TGCGCCAGCAGCTGGACCGGGACTAGCGGGAGGGGGGATGAGCAGTTCTTC.

The J gene is TRBJ2-3, the V gene TRBV19; D might be TRBD1 (6 bases). Trimming removed 4 bases from V and 2 bases from J, with 13 bases in between. The CDR3 spans 15 residues. Germline CDR1 is LNHDA and CDR2 is SQIVND (reference sequence). The CDR3 here is CASSTGTFLTDTQYF. For the CDR3, the DNA is TGTGCCAGTAGTACCGGGACATTTCTCACAGATACGCAGTATTTT.

CDR3 region: CASSLYGRQNPYEQYF. The CDR3, as DNA: TGTGCCAGCAGTTTATACGGGAGACAGAATCCCTACGAGCAGTACTTC. This chain uses TRBV27 with TRBJ2-7; a weak D match, TRBD2 (6 bases). Trimming cost V 1 base and J 2 bases, with 15 bases left between them. The CDR3 is made up of 16 amino acids. In germline, CDR1 is MNHEY, CDR2 SMNVEV (reference sequence).

This chain joins TRBV15 and TRBJ2-3; D ambiguous. The germline V gene has CDR1 LNHNV and CDR2 YYDKDF (reference sequence). The CDR3 is made up of 13 amino acids. The V end was cut by 5 bases, the J end by 2 bases, with 8 bases between. Here the CDR3 reads CATSAEFTDTQYF. The DNA for the CDR3 is TGTGCCACCAGCGCCGAATTCACAGATACGCAGTATTTT.

The chain uses TRBV28 and TRBJ2-4; maybe TRBD1 (5 bases). V lost 0 bases, J lost 0 bases, and 12 bases lay in between. Germline V lookup: CDR1 MDHEN, CDR2 SYDVKM. This CDR3 is 17 amino acids long. The CDR3, as DNA: TGTGCCAGCAGTTTATGGGGGCAGTTCCTAGCCAAAAACATTCAGTACTTC. Amino acid sequence: CASSLWGQFLAKNIQYF. Complete variable domain (other parts from reference TRBV28 and TRBJ2-4): DVKVTQSSRYLVKRTGEKVFLECVQDMDHENMFWYRQDPGLGLRLIYFSYDVKMKEKGDIPEGYSVSREKKERFSLILESASTNQTSMYLCASSLWGQFLAKNIQYFGAGTRLSVL.